This entry features one T cell receptor (beta chain) sequence. Its target is not known. This entry is derived from a study of cytomegalovirus exposure and HLA in healthy donors. Study at large: In a later analysis, it was reported that the roughly 130 validation repertoires had been produced on the same platform as the 550 to 700 repertoires belonging to the first cohort.

The donors formed part of the roughly 120-subject validation cohort, distinct from the roughly 700-subject first cohort. Repertoires were generated with immunoSEQ multiplex PCR, while TCRdb's copy carries only in-frame clones and drops some. The table includes around 180,000 clones, about four fifths detected once. V lost 0 bases to trimming and J lost 5 bases, with 20 bases between them. CDR3 length: 17 amino acids. CDR1 and CDR2 from the germline V gene are SGHDN and FVKESK. The study's findings and limits: The study designated fewer than 200 TCR beta chains cytomegalovirus-associated. Among the CMV-associated chains, three were confirmed in vitro as specific for CMV antigens.

Input material: PBMCs. This sequence was found in a man younger than 35 in good health and CMV-seropositive. J is TRBJ2-7 and V is TRBV14, with D unclear. CDR3 DNA: TGTGCCAGCAGCCAAGAACCCCCGTTCGACACCGCCCACGAGCAGTACTTC. Amino acids: CASSQEPPFDTAHEQYF.